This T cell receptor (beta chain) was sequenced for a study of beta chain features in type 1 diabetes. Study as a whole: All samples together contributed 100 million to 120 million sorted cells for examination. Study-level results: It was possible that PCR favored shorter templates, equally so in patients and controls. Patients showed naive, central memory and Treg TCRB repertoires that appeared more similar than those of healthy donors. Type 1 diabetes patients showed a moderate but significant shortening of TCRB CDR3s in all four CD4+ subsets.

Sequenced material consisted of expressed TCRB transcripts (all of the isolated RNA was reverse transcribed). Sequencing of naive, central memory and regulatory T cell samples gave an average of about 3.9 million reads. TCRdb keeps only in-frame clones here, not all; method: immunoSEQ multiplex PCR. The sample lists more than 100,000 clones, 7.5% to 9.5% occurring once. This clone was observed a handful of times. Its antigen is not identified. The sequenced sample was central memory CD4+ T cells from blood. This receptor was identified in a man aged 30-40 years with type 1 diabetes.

This CDR3 is CAWSPGTSGLGEQFF. The CDR3 coding sequence is TGTGCCTGGAGTCCCGGGACTAGCGGCCTGGGTGAGCAGTTCTTC. The gene calls are TRBV30 and TRBJ2-1; 11 bases match TRBD2. Looked up from germline, CDR1 is GTSNPN and CDR2 is SVGIG (reference sequence). This CDR3 contains 15 residues. V dropped 2 bases and J dropped 9; count of bases not matched to a gene: 9. Full variable domain (missing parts from reference TRBV30 and TRBJ2-1): SQTIHQWPATLVQPVGSPLSLECTVEGTSNPNLYWYRQAAGRGLQLLFYSVGIGQISSEVPQNLSASRPQDRQFILSSKKLLLSDSGFYLCAWSPGTSGLGEQFFGPGTRLTVL.